The 27 T cell receptor beta chains in this list originate from one sample, sequenced in a study of blood T cell repertoires in COVID-19. The table came from immunoSEQ multiplex PCR; TCRdb's copy has only in-frame clones and leaves some out. Of under 150,000 clones listed, about 77% are singletons. The sample consisted of peripheral blood. Receptors originate from a human donor in a cohort sampled during active COVID-19.

V is TRBV18 and J is TRBJ1-1, with 10 bases matching TRBD1. Unmatched junction bases numbered 8, after V lost 1 base and J lost 3 bases. The CDR3 has 17 amino acids. The germline gives CDR1 KGHSH, CDR2 LQKENI. For the CDR3, the DNA is TGTGCCAGCTCACCACAAGGGACAGGGGTTTCGGACACTGAAGCTTTCTTT. The encoded protein is CASSPQGTGVSDTEAFF.

The chain recombines TRBV7-8 with TRBJ1-6; D uncertain. The length of the CDR3 is 14 residues. CDR1 and CDR2 (germline): SGHVS, FQNEAQ. V was cut by 1 base and J by 7 bases, with 8 bases left in between. Written as DNA, the CDR3 is TGTGCCAGCAGCTTAGGGGCCGGCAATTCACCCCTCCACTTT. Amino acids: CASSLGAGNSPLHF.

This rearrangement joins TRBV27 to TRBJ2-7, with 8 bases aligning to TRBD2. Germline CDR1 MNHEY, CDR2 SMNVEV (reference sequence). Trimming removed 5 bases from V and 3 bases from J; junction bases left unmatched: 9. This CDR3 is built from 15 residues. CDR3 nucleotide sequence: TGTGCCAGCAGTCGCGAGTGGGCGGGGGGCTACGAGCAGTACTTC. Translation gives CASSREWAGGYEQYF.

Regarding this clone: A read error may produce the germline difference seen at one junction end. The genes are TRBV18 and TRBJ2-1; 8 bases are shared with TRBD2. This CDR3 spans 15 amino acids. Germline lookup yields CDR1 KGHSH and CDR2 LQKENI. The CDR3 loop is CASSPPASGYSEQFF. The CDR3 DNA reads TGTGCCAGCTCACCACCGGCTAGCGGGTACAGTGAGCAGTTCTTC. Full variable domain (rest looked up from reference TRBV18 and TRBJ2-1): NAGVMQNPRHLVRRRGQEARLRCSPMKGHSHVYWYRQLPEEGLKFMVYLQKENIIDESGMPKERFSAEFPKEGPSILRIQQVVRGDSAAYFCASSPPASGYSEQFFGPGTRLTVL.

This CDR3 reads CASSLKTAWSEEFF. The CDR3 region has the DNA TGTGCCAGCAGCTTAAAAACCGCGTGGAGCGAAGAGTTCTTC. V usage is TRBV7-3 and J usage is TRBJ2-1, with D unresolved. The CDR3 has 14 amino acids. Trimming took 1 base from V and 14 from J, leaving 18 bases between them. Germline CDR1 is SGHTA and CDR2 is FQGTGA.

V and J are TRBV6-5 and TRBJ1-5, with 7 bases matching TRBD1. V shed 6 bases, J shed 3 bases, and the junction held 5 bases outside the gene matches. Germline values: CDR1 MNHEY, CDR2 SVGAGI. CDR3 size: 14 residues. The CDR3 spells CASRSTGTNQPQHF. In DNA, the CDR3 is TGTGCCAGCAGGTCGACAGGGACCAATCAGCCCCAGCATTTT.

The chain combines TRBV7-9 with TRBJ1-1; D gene uncertain. The CDR3 totals 14 residues. The germline V and J ends were trimmed by 5 bases and 0 bases, with 10 bases remaining between them. CDR1 is SEHNR, CDR2 FQNEAQ, per germline (reference sequence). The CDR3 spells CASSPEILNTEAFF. CDR3 bases: TGTGCCAGCAGCCCGGAGATCCTGAACACTGAAGCTTTCTTT.

The J gene is TRBJ2-1, the V gene TRBV11-3, with a possible D match to TRBD1 (6 bases). Trimming stripped 2 bases from V and 0 bases from J, with 8 bases between. Germline V gene sequence: CDR1 SGHNT, CDR2 YENEEA. This CDR3 has 15 amino acids. This chain's CDR3 is CASSLKGDSYNEQFF. In DNA, the CDR3 is TGTGCCAGCAGCTTAAAGGGGGACTCCTACAATGAGCAGTTCTTC.

This rearrangement joins TRBV27 to TRBJ2-2; a possible D gene is TRBD2 (6 bases). Germline lookup yields CDR1 MNHEY and CDR2 SMNVEV (reference sequence). Trimming shortened V by 8 bases and J by 1 base, and 11 bases separated the two germline ends. The CDR3 contains 14 residues. CDR3 in amino acids: CASAGLLNTGELFF. The CDR3, as DNA: TGTGCCAGCGCTGGACTATTGAACACCGGGGAGCTGTTTTTT.

V gene TRBV27 combines with J gene TRBJ2-3; TRBD1 is a possible D gene (6 bases). CDR3 size: 15 residues. V lost 6 bases and J lost 0, with 13 bases in between. Germline-derived CDR1 and CDR2 are MNHEY and SMNVEV (reference sequence). CDR3 sequence (DNA): TGTGCCAGCAGCCCTGGACAGACTAGCACAGATACGCAGTATTTT. As protein: CASSPGQTSTDTQYF.

The table lists this clone with a count of one. V and J are TRBV2 and TRBJ2-5; tentative D call: TRBD1 (5 bases). Germline V CDR1 and CDR2: SNHLY, FYNNEI. The CDR3 spans 15 residues. Trimming took off 3 bases at V and 1 base at J, with 12 bases between the two ends. The CDR3 nucleotides read TGTGCCAGCAGTGACCGCATAGGGGTCCAAGAGACCCAGTACTTC. Its protein product is CASSDRIGVQETQYF.

This chain uses TRBV11-2 with TRBJ2-7; 10 positions match TRBD1. This CDR3 has 14 residues. Per germline, CDR1 SGHAT and CDR2 FQNNGV. The V segment lost 5 bases and the J segment 5 bases; nucleotides outside the gene matches: 6. Written as DNA, the CDR3 is TGTGCCAGCAGCCCCGACAGGGGGCTAAACGAGCAGTACTTC. It translates to CASSPDRGLNEQYF.

The chain has TRBV6-1 and TRBJ1-2; D may be TRBD1 (5 bases). Trimming took off 2 bases at V and 6 bases at J, with 10 bases between the two ends. This CDR3 contains 13 residues. Looked up from germline, CDR1 is MNHNS and CDR2 is SASEGT. CDR3 loop: CASSEQGFDGYTF. CDR3 sequence (DNA): TGTGCCAGCAGTGAACAGGGTTTTGATGGCTACACCTTC.

V and J are TRBV3-1 (or the pseudogene TRBV3-2) and TRBJ2-4; weak D call: TRBD1 (6 bases). This CDR3 has 15 residues. CDR1 LGHDT and CDR2 YNNKEL come from the germline V gene (reference sequence). Trimming left V 5 bases short and J 3 bases short, with 14 bases between. CDR3 sequence (DNA): TGTGCCAGCAGCGCCGATACAGGGATCAAAAACATTCAGTACTTC. Translated: CASSADTGIKNIQYF.

This clone was seen many times. V is TRBV12-5 and J is TRBJ2-1; D possibly corresponds to TRBD2 (5 bases). CDR1 and CDR2 from the germline V gene are LGHNT and FRNRAP. The CDR3 is 11 residues long. Between the trimmed V and J ends, which lost 6 bases and 8 bases, there was a span of 8 bases. Here the CDR3 reads CASGHGDEQFF. CDR3 DNA sequence: TGTGCTAGTGGCCACGGGGATGAGCAGTTCTTC.

This rearrangement joins TRBV18 to TRBJ1-1, with a weak D call TRBD1 (5 bases). The CDR3 is 14 residues long. The germline gives CDR1 KGHSH, CDR2 LQKENI. Trimming removed 3 bases from V and 2 bases from J, with 10 bases in between. CDR3 DNA: TGTGCCAGCTCACCCTGGGGCCCAAACACTGAAGCTTTCTTT. Its protein is CASSPWGPNTEAFF.

The CDR3 region is CAISERGSAPLHF. The CDR3 DNA sequence: TGTGCCATCAGTGAGAGGGGTTCCGCACCCCTCCACTTT. The chain joins TRBV10-3 to TRBJ1-6; D may be TRBD1 (5 bases). Per germline, CDR1 ENHRY and CDR2 SYGVKD. The CDR3 extends over 13 amino acids. V shed 2 bases and J shed 11 bases, with 10 bases lying between them.

Only one count was recorded for this clone. J is TRBJ2-1 and V is TRBV28; 12 bases are a match to TRBD2. With 5 bases clipped from V and 4 bases from J, the junction kept 9 bases outside the gene matches. Germline lookup yields CDR1 MDHEN and CDR2 SYDVKM. The CDR3 length is 17 residues. The CDR3 DNA reads as TGTGCCAGCAGTCCCCTGACTAGCGGGGGCCTTTACAATGAGCAGTTCTTC. Encoded protein: CASSPLTSGGLYNEQFF.

The CDR3 DNA is TGTGCCAGCAGCCGCGGGATACAGGGGTCGGGGGAAGAGACCCAGTACTTC. It specifies CASSRGIQGSGEETQYF. The rearrangement uses TRBV6-2 or TRBV6-3 and TRBJ2-5; perhaps TRBD1 as D (7 bases). The CDR3 is 17 residues long. Germline V gene lookup returns CDR1 MNHEY and CDR2 SVGEGT. Trimming pared 6 bases from V and 3 bases from J, leaving 23 bases between.

V gene TRBV30 combines with J gene TRBJ2-5; the match to TRBD2 covers 11 bases. This CDR3 contains 14 residues. With 2 bases clipped from V and 5 bases from J, the junction kept 4 bases outside the gene matches. Per germline, CDR1 GTSNPN and CDR2 SVGIG (reference sequence). CDR3 in DNA: TGTGCCTGGAGTAGGGGACTAGCGGAGGAGACCCAGTACTTC. Translating gives CAWSRGLAEETQYF.

The genes are TRBV11-2 and TRBJ2-5; 16 bases are shared with TRBD2. This CDR3 contains 16 residues. The germline CDR1 and CDR2 sequences are SGHAT and FQNNGV. Trimming removed 3 bases from V and 13 bases from J; junction bases left unmatched: 11. The CDR3, as DNA: TGTGCCAGCAGCTTTGGAGGGACTAGCGGGGGGGGCCGTCGGTACTTC. Translation gives CASSFGGTSGGGRRYF. The whole variable domain, remainder taken from reference TRBV11-2 and TRBJ2-5, is EAGVAQSPRYKIIEKRQSVAFWCNPISGHATLYWYQQILGQGPKLLIQFQNNGVVDDSQLPKDRFSAERLKGVDSTLKIQPAKLEDSAVYLCASSFGGTSGGGRRYFGPGTRLLVL.

V gene TRBV6-5 combines with J gene TRBJ2-1; 7 positions match TRBD1. The CDR3 extends over 16 amino acids. CDR1 is MNHEY and CDR2 is SVGAGI in the germline V gene. The V segment lost 4 bases and the J segment 0 bases; nucleotides outside the gene matches: 6. The CDR3 spells CASSWGQRYSYNEQFF. The CDR3 DNA sequence: TGTGCCAGCAGTTGGGGACAGCGCTACTCCTACAATGAGCAGTTCTTC.

The chain uses TRBV6-5 and TRBJ1-1; 9 bases are shared with TRBD1. The CDR3 is 14 residues long. From germline, CDR1 is MNHEY and CDR2 SVGAGI. V lost 5 bases and J lost 4; bases outside the gene matches: 5. CDR3 nucleotides: TGTGCCAGCAGTCAGGACAGGGGTGGCACTGAAGCTTTCTTT. Residues: CASSQDRGGTEAFF.

The chain couples TRBV4-3 to TRBJ1-4; a possible D gene is TRBD1 (5 bases). The CDR3 is 17 residues long. Trimming pared 4 bases from V and 0 bases from J, leaving 15 bases between. Per germline, CDR1 LGHNA and CDR2 YSLEER. The CDR3 loop reads CASSPQGPYATNEKLFF. CDR3 DNA sequence: TGCGCCAGCAGCCCTCAGGGCCCGTATGCAACTAATGAAAAACTGTTTTTT.

The chain couples TRBV7-2 to TRBJ2-7; D is unclear. CDR1 SGHTA and CDR2 FQGNSA come from the germline V gene. V lost 5 bases, J lost 9 bases, and 14 bases lay in between. The length of the CDR3 is 12 residues. The CDR3 sequence is CASSRTGSRQYF. In nucleotides, the CDR3 is TGTGCCAGCAGCCGCACCGGGTCCCGGCAGTACTTC.

The chain links TRBV15 to TRBJ2-3; the D gene is possibly TRBD2 (6 bases). Trimming removed 1 base from V and 3 bases from J, with 11 bases in between. Germline-derived CDR1 and CDR2 are LNHNV and YYDKDF (reference sequence). CDR3 size: 15 residues. The CDR3 nucleotides read TGTGCCACCAGCAGAGTTGCGAGCGGGACAGATACGCAGTATTTT. Its protein is CATSRVASGTDTQYF.

The chain recombines TRBV6-6 with TRBJ2-3; 8 bases match TRBD2. V shed 2 bases and J 1 base; nucleotides not matched to a gene: 2. The CDR3 is made up of 15 amino acids. CDR1 is MNHNY, CDR2 SVGAGI, per germline (reference sequence). The CDR3: CASSYAGGRTDTQYF. The CDR3 bases are TGTGCCAGCAGTTACGCGGGGGGCCGCACAGATACGCAGTATTTT.